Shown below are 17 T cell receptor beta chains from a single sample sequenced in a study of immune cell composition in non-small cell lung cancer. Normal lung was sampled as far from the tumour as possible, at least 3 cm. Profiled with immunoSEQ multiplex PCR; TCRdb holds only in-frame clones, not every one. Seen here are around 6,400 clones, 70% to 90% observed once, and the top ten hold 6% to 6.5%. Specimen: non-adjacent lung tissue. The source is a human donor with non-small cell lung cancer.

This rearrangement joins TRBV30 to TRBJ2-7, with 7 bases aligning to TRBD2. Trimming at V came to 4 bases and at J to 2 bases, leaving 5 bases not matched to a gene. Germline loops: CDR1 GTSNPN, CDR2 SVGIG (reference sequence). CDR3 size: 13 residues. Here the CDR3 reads CAWNRGSTYEQYF. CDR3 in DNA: TGTGCCTGGAATCGCGGGAGCACCTACGAGCAGTACTTC.

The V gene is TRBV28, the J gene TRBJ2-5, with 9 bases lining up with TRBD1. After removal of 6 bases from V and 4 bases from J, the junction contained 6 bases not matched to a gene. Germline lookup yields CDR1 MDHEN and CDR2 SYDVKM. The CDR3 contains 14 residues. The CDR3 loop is CASSRDRVLETQYF. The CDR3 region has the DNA TGTGCCAGCAGCAGGGACAGGGTCTTAGAGACCCAGTACTTC.

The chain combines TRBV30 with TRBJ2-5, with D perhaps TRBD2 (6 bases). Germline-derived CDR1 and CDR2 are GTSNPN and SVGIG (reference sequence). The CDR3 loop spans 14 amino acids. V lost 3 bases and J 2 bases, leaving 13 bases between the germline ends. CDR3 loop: CAWSHGGGQETQYF. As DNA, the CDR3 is TGTGCCTGGAGCCATGGGGGAGGACAAGAGACCCAGTACTTC.

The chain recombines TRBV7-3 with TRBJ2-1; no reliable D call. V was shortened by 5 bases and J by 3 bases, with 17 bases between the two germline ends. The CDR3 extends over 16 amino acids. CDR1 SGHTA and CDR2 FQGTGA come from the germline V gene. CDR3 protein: CASSREASIGYNEQFF. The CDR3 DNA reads TGTGCCAGCAGCCGAGAGGCCAGTATCGGCTACAATGAGCAGTTCTTC.

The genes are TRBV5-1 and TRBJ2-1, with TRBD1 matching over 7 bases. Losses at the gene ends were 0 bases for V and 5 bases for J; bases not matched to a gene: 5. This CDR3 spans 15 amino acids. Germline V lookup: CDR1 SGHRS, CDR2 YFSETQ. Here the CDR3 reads CASSLVPGGNNEQFF. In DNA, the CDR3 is TGCGCCAGCAGCTTGGTGCCAGGGGGTAACAATGAGCAGTTCTTC.

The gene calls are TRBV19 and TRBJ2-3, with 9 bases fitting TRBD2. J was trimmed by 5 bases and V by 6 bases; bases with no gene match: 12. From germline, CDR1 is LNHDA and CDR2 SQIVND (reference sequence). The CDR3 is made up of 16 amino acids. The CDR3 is CASSRLNSGSRDTQYF. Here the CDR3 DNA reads TGTGCCAGTAGCCGCCTAAATAGCGGGAGCCGAGATACGCAGTATTTT.

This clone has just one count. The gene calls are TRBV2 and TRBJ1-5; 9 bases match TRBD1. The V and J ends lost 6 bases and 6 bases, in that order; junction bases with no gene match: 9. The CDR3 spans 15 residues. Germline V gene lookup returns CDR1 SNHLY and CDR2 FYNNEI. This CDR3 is CASRPDRGDSQPQHF. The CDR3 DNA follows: TGTGCCAGCAGGCCGGACAGGGGCGATAGTCAGCCCCAGCATTTT.

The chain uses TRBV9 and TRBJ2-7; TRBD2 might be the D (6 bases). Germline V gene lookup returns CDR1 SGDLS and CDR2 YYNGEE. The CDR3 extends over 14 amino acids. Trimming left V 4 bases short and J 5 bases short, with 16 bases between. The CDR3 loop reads CASSPRDLGDEQYF. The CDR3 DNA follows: TGTGCCAGCAGCCCCCGGGACTTAGGGGACGAGCAGTACTTC. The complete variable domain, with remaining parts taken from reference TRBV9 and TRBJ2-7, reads DSGVTQTPKHLITATGQRVTLRCSPRSGDLSVYWYQQSLDQGLQFLIQYYNGEERAKGNILERFSAQQFPDLHSELNLSSLELGDSALYFCASSPRDLGDEQYFGPGTRLTVT.

The DNA for the CDR3 is TGTGCCAGCAGCCAGGCGGATGGGAGGGCAGATACGCAGTATTTT. It encodes CASSQADGRADTQYF. The chain is built from TRBV4-2 and TRBJ2-3; 7 bases fit TRBD2. V was pared by 3 bases and J by 4 bases, with 7 bases of the junction left unmatched. This CDR3 has 15 amino acids. Germline CDR1 is LGHNA and CDR2 is YNFKEQ.

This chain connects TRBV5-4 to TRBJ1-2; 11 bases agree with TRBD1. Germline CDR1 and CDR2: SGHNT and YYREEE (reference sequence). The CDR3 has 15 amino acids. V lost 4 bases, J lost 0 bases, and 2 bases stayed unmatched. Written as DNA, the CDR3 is TGTGCCAGCAGCCCGGGACAGGGGGCTAACTATGGCTACACCTTC. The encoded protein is CASSPGQGANYGYTF.

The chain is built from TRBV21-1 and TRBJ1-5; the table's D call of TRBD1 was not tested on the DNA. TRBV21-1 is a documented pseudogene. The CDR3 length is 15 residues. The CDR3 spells CASSKEGNSNQPQHF. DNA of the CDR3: TGTGCCAGCAGCAAAGAGGGGAATAGCAATCAGCCCCAGCATTTT.

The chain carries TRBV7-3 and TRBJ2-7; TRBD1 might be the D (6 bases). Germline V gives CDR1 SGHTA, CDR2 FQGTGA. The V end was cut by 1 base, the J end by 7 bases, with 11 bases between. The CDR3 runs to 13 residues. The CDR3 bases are TGTGCCAGCAGCTTAAGACAGGACCGGGAGCAGTACTTC. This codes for CASSLRQDREQYF. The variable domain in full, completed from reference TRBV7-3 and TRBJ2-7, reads GAGVSQTPSNKVTEKGKYVELRCDPISGHTALYWYRQSLGQGPEFLIYFQGTGAADDSGLPNDRFFAVRPEGSVSTLKIQRTERGDSAVYLCASSLRQDREQYFGPGTRLTVT.

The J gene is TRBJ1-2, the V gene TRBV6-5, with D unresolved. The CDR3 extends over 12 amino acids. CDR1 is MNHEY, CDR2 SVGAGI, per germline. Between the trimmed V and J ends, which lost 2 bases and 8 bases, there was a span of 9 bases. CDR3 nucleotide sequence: TGTGCCAGCAGTTACGGCGGCGGCGGCTACACCTTC. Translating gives CASSYGGGGYTF.

The CDR3 bases are TGTGCCAGCAGCCCTTGGGGGGTAGTTGCAGATACGCAGTATTTT. Encoded protein: CASSPWGVVADTQYF. The J gene is TRBJ2-3, the V gene TRBV5-4, with D tentatively TRBD2 (6 bases). CDR1 and CDR2 (germline): SGHNT, YYREEE (reference sequence). CDR3 length equals 15 residues. V shed 4 bases and J shed 4 bases, with 16 bases lying between them.

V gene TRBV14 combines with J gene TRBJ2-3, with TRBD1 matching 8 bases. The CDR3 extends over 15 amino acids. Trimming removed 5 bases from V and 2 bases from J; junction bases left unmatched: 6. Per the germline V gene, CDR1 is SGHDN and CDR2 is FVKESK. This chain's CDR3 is CASSLTGGSTDTQYF. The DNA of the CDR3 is TGTGCCAGCAGCTTAACAGGGGGTTCCACAGATACGCAGTATTTT.

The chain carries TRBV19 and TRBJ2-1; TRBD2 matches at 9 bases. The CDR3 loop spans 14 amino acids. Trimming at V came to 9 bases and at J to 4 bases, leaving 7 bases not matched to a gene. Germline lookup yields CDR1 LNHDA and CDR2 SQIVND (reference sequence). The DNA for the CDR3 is TGTGCCAGCGTACCTAGCGGGATATACAATGAGCAGTTCTTC. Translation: CASVPSGIYNEQFF. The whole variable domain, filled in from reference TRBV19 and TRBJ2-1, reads DGGITQSPKYLFRKEGQNVTLSCEQNLNHDAMYWYRQDPGQGLRLIYYSQIVNDFQKGDIAEGYSVSREKKESFPLTVTSAQKNPTAFYLCASVPSGIYNEQFFGPGTRLTVL.

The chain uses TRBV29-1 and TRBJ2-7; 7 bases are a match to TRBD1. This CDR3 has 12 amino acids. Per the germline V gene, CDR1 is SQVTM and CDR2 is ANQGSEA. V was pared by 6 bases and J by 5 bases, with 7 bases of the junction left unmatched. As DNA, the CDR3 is TGCAGCGTGAGACAGGGAATCAACGAGCAGTACTTC. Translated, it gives CSVRQGINEQYF.